What follows is one T cell receptor (beta chain) and its context. Its antigen specificity is not known. Base quality data are lacking; no much larger clone is found one base away. This specimen belongs to a study of T cell responses to AZD1222 COVID-19 vaccine listed by TCRdb under 2021. Describing the broader study: A total of 233 trial participants underwent TCR sequencing, of whom roughly 210 received two doses of AZD1222 and some 26 received two doses of the MenACWY control vaccine. Enrollment into the trials was organized by age into subgroups of 18-55, 56-69 and 70-plus years, and those subgroups contained roughly 150, 30 and 60 TCR-sequenced participants, respectively. Results and caveats for the whole study, not just this receptor: Reportedly, close to half of the unique spike-specific TCRs recognized epitopes lying outside the regions that are mutated in the B.1.351 and B.1.1.7 variants. Because no day 14 peak-response samples were available, repertoires were characterized only after the peak T cell response. Participants were mostly white British and included more females than males, and it was suggested by the authors that clonal diversity may have been underestimated. The whole spike protein was spanned by vaccine-associated CD4 TCRs, and dominant responses were seen in regions 160-218 and 743-854. After two AZD1222 doses, spike-specific TCR breadth and depth were significantly higher than at day 0 and than in MenACWY recipients. In the small 56-69-year group, the increase in depth fell short of significance, most likely because of low power. Conclusions about previously exposed vaccinees were limited because only six AZD1222 recipients were SARS-CoV-2 seropositive at baseline.

The CDR3 regions of human TCRbeta chains were subjected to immunosequencing. The paper's data handling went like this. TCRs in the repertoires were matched against a reference library of SARS-CoV-2-specific TCRs that had been generated with the MIRA antigen-specificity platform. Breadth meant the fraction of unique TCRs that were SARS-CoV-2-associated, whereas depth meant the fraction of total T cells that were SARS-CoV-2-associated. Using the MIRA data, each spike-specific TCR was mapped to the spike region that the TCR reacts to and placed in a CD4 or CD8 class. Log10-transformed breadth and depth values were compared by one-way ANOVA with Sidak's multiple comparisons tests. TCRdb limited this immuneACCESS table to in-frame rearrangements with V and J called. A share of clones is missing; checked studies link under half to unresolved V genes, and the rest is unexplained. The V and J calls and clone size come from that table; D and trimming were worked out from the DNA. The sample includes about 83,000 clones, with 75% to 95% observed a single time. The ten largest clones take up under 35% of the sample.

Taken from the germline V gene, the CDR1 and CDR2 loops are SNHLY and FYNNEI. The CDR3 spans 14 residues, from the cysteine through the phenylalanine. This entry keeps only the CDR3 DNA: 42 bases, framed from base 1. V loses 5 bases of germline sequence and J loses 4 bases, and the interval between the two ends is 14 bases. This specimen's time point label, per the study, means: about 28 days (+/-7) after the second vaccine dose. AZD1222 recipients with second doses at about 4 weeks or about 12 weeks were pooled, because spike-specific TCR depth and breadth did not differ between schedules. Vaccinee samples came from UK trials COV001 and COV002, including a single-blind randomized controlled phase 2/3 trial of AZD1222 (ChAdOx1 nCoV-19) in healthy adults. Trial participant PBMC samples were collected at day 0 and day 28 after the second dose for TCRbeta chain sequencing.

The TCR was taken from an adult who received the AZD1222 COVID-19 vaccine. The chain is made from TRBV2 and TRBJ1-2; there is no confident call for the D gene. The sample in question was peripheral blood, obtained 28 days after the second AZD1222 dose. The nucleotide sequence reads as follows: TGTGCCAGCAGTAGCACGGCCAGCTCCTATGGCTACACCTTC. This gives the protein CASSSTASSYGYTF.